The subject of this entry is one TCR beta chain. The antigen it binds to is not known. No much larger clone is present one base from it, and per-base qualities are unavailable. This record comes from a study of neoadjuvant anti-PD-1 for oral cavity cancer (dated by TCRdb to 2020 to 2022). Concerning the study at large: Three to four biweekly doses of nivolumab at 3 mg/kg were mostly administered to patients before curative-intent surgical resection. The parent correlative cohort had about 11 patients and a response rate of 33%. Under RECIST 1.1, a patient counted as a responder if showing complete response, partial response or stable disease, and as a non-responder if showing progression. Patients without progression received a fourth nivolumab dose around day 43 and underwent definitive surgical resection on days 50-56.

Points the paper makes about the study in general: Higher pretreatment blood TCRbeta clonality and lower post-treatment tumor TCRbeta clonality were correlated with higher pretreatment blood Treg/Th17 ratios. Only a few patients per response group were included in the TCR analyses, and the authors called for validation in larger cohorts. After neoadjuvant nivolumab, T cell clonality (Gini index) in PBMCs was significantly higher in non-responders than in responders.

The trim is 7 bases for V and 6 bases for J, with a gap of 19 bases between the germline ends. From the cysteine up to the phenylalanine, the CDR3 has a length of 14 residues. Only the CDR3 DNA stays, 42 bases, in frame from base 1. In the germline V gene (reference sequence), CDR1 corresponds to MNHNY and CDR2 to SVGAGI. For deep sequencing of PBMC libraries, mostly about 450 ng of input genomic DNA was used, and six replicates were run per sample. The immunoSEQ hsTCRbeta kit was used to prepare TCRbeta libraries according to the manufacturer's instructions. An Illumina NovaSeq 6000 S4 flow cell was used to sequence the final libraries, which had first been combined to 3 nM. In the source study's methods: Raw data preprocessing and quality control were performed with the immunoSEQ Analyzer. The analysis was limited to productive rearrangements, and each clonotype was defined by a unique CDR3 amino acid sequence. Repertoire clonality was estimated as the Gini-Simpson index, which was calculated using the R package tcR. Student's t test was used to compare Gini indices, and Pearson correlation was used to assess associations with tumor size change. TCRdb carries this immuneACCESS record with in-frame sequences only. Its versions omit some clonotypes, under half of them owing to an unresolved V gene in the studies checked, with the rest unexplained. V, J and clone size reflect that table, while D and trimming were determined from the DNA. This sample has some 14,000 clones in its table, and roughly 67% of those were observed once. The ten largest clones take up around 2% of the sample.

In light of the paper, this sample's time point label describes: before neoadjuvant nivolumab. Patients were newly diagnosed with stage II-IVA oral cavity squamous cell carcinoma and had received no prior systemic or radiation treatment. Everyone in the cohort had locally advanced, HPV-negative oral cavity squamous cell carcinoma. Peripheral blood mononuclear cells were analyzed directly and were not maintained or expanded in culture. Samples were obtained from a longitudinal correlative study of a single-arm phase II trial of neoadjuvant nivolumab in oral cavity squamous cell carcinoma. Genomic DNA-based TCRbeta sequencing was performed on subject-matched pre- and post-treatment PBMCs and tumors from three responders and three non-responders. Peripheral blood mononuclear cells were drawn once before nivolumab treatment and a second time after treatment, when surgery took place. Genomic DNA was isolated from PBMCs using the Maxwell RSC DNA from Cells kit.

This receptor was identified in a person aged 35-79 years with oral cavity squamous cell carcinoma. The source material was PBMCs, sampled before nivolumab (anti-PD-1) treatment. In this chain, TRBV6-6 is recombined with TRBJ2-7; TRBD2 might be the D gene, on 6 matching bases. The nucleotide sequence reads as follows: TGTGCCAGCAAGATGGGGAGGCACAGTCGCGAGCAGTACTTC. The translation is CASKMGRHSREQYF.